The rows below give T cell receptor beta chains drawn from one sample of a study of cytomegalovirus exposure and HLA in healthy donors. Sequencing was performed with immunoSEQ multiplex PCR; in TCRdb, only in-frame clones are kept and a portion is missing. This sample has 90,000 or so clones; roughly 80% occur once, and the top ten carry roughly 30%. The material sequenced was PBMCs. Every receptor here comes from a man in his fifties in good health and CMV-seropositive. Both conserved end residues are part of each CDR3. A D gene is named only where the DNA matches it firmly. Clone sizes are given selectively: once, few, many, or a class where the clone is expanded.

j_gene	d_gene	abundance	v_gene	CDR3nt	CDR3aa
TRBJ1-1	.	.	TRBV7-8	TGTGCCAGCAGCTCCCTAGTGAACACTGAAGCTTTCTTT	CASSSLVNTEAFF
TRBJ2-3	TRBD2	.	TRBV6-1	TGTGCCAGCAGTGAAGGTTTAGCGGGAGTCACAGATACGCAGTATTTT	CASSEGLAGVTDTQYF
TRBJ2-3	.	.	TRBV6-4	TGTGCCAGCAGTGACGAGGTAGATACGCAGTATTTT	CASSDEVDTQYF
TRBJ2-5	TRBD1	few	TRBV25-1	TGTGCCAGCAGAGGGGACAGGGGAAAAGAGACCCAGTACTTC	CASRGDRGKETQYF
TRBJ2-3	TRBD2	few	TRBV7-9	TGTGCCAGCAGCGACGGACTAGCGGGAGGTTTAGATACGCAGTATTTT	CASSDGLAGGLDTQYF
TRBJ2-7	TRBD2	once	TRBV27	TGTGCCATCTCCCGGGGGGTCGAGCAGTACTTC	CAISRGVEQYF
TRBJ1-2	.	few	TRBV6-5	TGTGCCAGCAGTTACTCGCCAGGGGAGAGCTACACCTTC	CASSYSPGESYTF
TRBJ1-2	.	few	TRBV19	TGTGCCAGTAGTATCGAGGCCGGGTCCGGCTACACCTTC	CASSIEAGSGYTF
TRBJ2-3	.	.	TRBV9	TGTGCCAGCAGCGTATATGCAGGCACAGATACGCAGTATTTT	CASSVYAGTDTQYF
TRBJ2-1	TRBD2	.	TRBV7-9	TGTGCCAGCAGCTCCGGGGCGGGAGAAAACAATGAGCAGTTCTTC	CASSSGAGENNEQFF
TRBJ1-1	.	.	TRBV12-5	TGTGCTAGTGGGCTCCAGGGAGGGAACACTGAAGCTTTCTTT	CASGLQGGNTEAFF
TRBJ2-1	TRBD2	.	TRBV5-1	TGCGCCAGCAGCGATACTAGCGGGAGGGGGAATGAGCAGTTCTTC	CASSDTSGRGNEQFF
TRBJ1-5	.	.	TRBV7-9	TGTGCCAGCAGCTCGACTGGAAATCAGCCCCAGCATTTT	CASSSTGNQPQHF
TRBJ1-2	.	few	TRBV4-2	TGTGCCAGCAGCCAAGAGCCAGCATACAATCTCAGAGGGTGGGGCTACACCTTC	CASSQEPAYNLRGWGYTF
TRBJ2-6	.	.	TRBV2	TGTGCCAGCAACCCAGAGGTCCTCTCTGGGGCCAACGGCCTGACTTTC	CASNPEVLSGANGLTF
TRBJ1-2	.	.	TRBV5-1	TGCGCCAGCAGCGAGGAGGACTATGGCTACACCTTC	CASSEEDYGYTF
TRBJ2-7	.	.	TRBV2	TGTGCCAGCAGAAGGGACTTAAACTACGAGCAGTACTTC	CASRRDLNYEQYF
TRBJ2-7	.	.	TRBV12-5	TGTGCTAGTGGTTTGAACATGGTTTACGAGCAGTACTTC	CASGLNMVYEQYF
TRBJ2-2	TRBD1	.	TRBV5-4	TGTGCCAGCAGCCCCCAGACAGGGGGCGCCCCCGGGGAGCTGTTTTTT	CASSPQTGGAPGELFF
TRBJ1-3	TRBD1	.	TRBV29-1	TGCAGCGTCCAACAACAGGGGGCGGCTGGAAACACCATATATTTT	CSVQQQGAAGNTIYF
TRBJ1-4	.	.	TRBV7-8	TGTGCCAGCAGCTTAGGTCCAGCGACAACTAATGAAAAACTGTTTTTT	CASSLGPATTNEKLFF
TRBJ2-1	TRBD2	.	TRBV10-3	TGTGCCATCAGCATGACTAGCGCGACCTACAATGAGCAGTTCTTC	CAISMTSATYNEQFF
TRBJ1-4	.	.	TRBV9	TGTGCCAGCAGCCCCCGACCCGGAGGGAATAATGAAAAACTGTTTTTC	CASSPRPGGNNEKLFF
TRBJ1-1	.	.	TRBV5-4	TGTGCCAGCAGCTGGGAGGTTACTGAAGCTTTCTTT	CASSWEVTEAFF
TRBJ2-1	TRBD2	.	TRBV4-1	TGCGCCAGCAGCCCGGGACTAGCGGGAGACGGTGAGCAGTTCTTC	CASSPGLAGDGEQFF
TRBJ2-5	.	.	TRBV10-2	TGCGCCAGCAGTGGAGGGGGGGAGGGGTACCAAGAGACCCAGTACTTC	CASSGGGEGYQETQYF
TRBJ1-1	TRBD1	.	TRBV10-3	TGTGCCATCACCAGACAGGGTCCCCGCTCTGAAGCTTTCTTT	CAITRQGPRSEAFF
TRBJ2-6	TRBD2	.	TRBV30	TGTGCCTGGAGTGTCCCTAGCGGAACCCTCTCTGGGGCCAACGTCCTGACTTTC	CAWSVPSGTLSGANVLTF
TRBJ1-1	.	.	TRBV5-4	TGTGCCAGCAGCTTGGTGGAGGGGACGGCCACTGAAGCTTTCTTT	CASSLVEGTATEAFF